This TCR beta chain was obtained from a study of shared clonotypes between healthy human individuals. Sequenced by immunoSEQ multiplex PCR; TCRdb stores in-frame clones only, minus some. Counted here are about 2.4 million clones, roughly 93% occurring once; the ten biggest clones make up approximately 0.35%. Germline values: CDR1 MNHEY, CDR2 SMNVEV (reference sequence). V dropped 5 bases and J dropped 10; count of bases not matched to a gene: 17. The CDR3 is made up of 16 amino acids. V gene TRBV27 combines with J gene TRBJ2-1; 7 nucleotides align to TRBD2. The sample consisted of naive CD4+ T cells from PBMCs. Subset described: CD45RA+ positively selected. The receptor was isolated from a man between 18 and 35 years old in good health. Some clones in this sample may be carry-over from other donors' samples. This CDR3 reads CASSDLSAGVSDEQFF. Written as DNA, the CDR3 is TGTGCCAGCAGTGATTTATCGGCGGGAGTTTCAGACGAGCAGTTCTTC.